Presented here are 21 T cell receptor beta chains from one specimen sequenced in a study of blood T cell repertoires in COVID-19. Produced via immunoSEQ multiplex PCR; TCRdb's table is partial and in-frame only. The repertoire holds under 350,000 clones, with roughly 86% as singletons. The sequencing input was peripheral blood. These receptors all come from a man in his late teens or twenties with active or convalescent COVID-19.

This chain uses TRBV7-9 with TRBJ1-4; no definite D call. This CDR3 comprises 14 residues. From germline, CDR1 is SEHNR and CDR2 FQNEAQ (reference sequence). The ends were cut back, 5 bases at V and 8 bases at J, with 15 bases in the middle. CDR3 protein: CASSRSGGVEKLFF. DNA for the CDR3: TGTGCCAGCAGCAGATCCGGAGGTGTAGAAAAACTGTTTTTT.

The rearrangement joins TRBV23-1 to TRBJ2-7; the D is unclear. TRBV23-1 is an open reading frame whose function is uncertain. The CDR3 has 12 residues. The CDR3 sequence: CDLTSLTYEQYF. The DNA of the CDR3 is TGCGACCTGACTTCGCTTACCTACGAGCAGTACTTC.

This clone was picked up one time. The chain recombines TRBV14 with TRBJ1-1, with 9 nucleotides matching TRBD1. CDR3 length: 13 amino acids. Germline V lookup: CDR1 SGHDN, CDR2 FVKESK. Trimming took 3 bases from V and 4 from J; bases not matched to a gene: 0. This CDR3 reads CASSQGQGTEAFF. CDR3 nucleotide sequence: TGTGCCAGCAGCCAGGGACAGGGCACTGAAGCTTTCTTT.

This rearrangement joins TRBV6-5 to TRBJ1-5; 10 bases align to TRBD1. Germline-derived CDR1 and CDR2 are MNHEY and SVGAGI. CDR3 size: 15 residues. The trim removed 7 bases at V and 6 bases at J, leaving 9 bases unmatched. CDR3 loop: CASNGQGGRGQPQHF. The DNA of the CDR3 is TGTGCCAGCAACGGACAGGGGGGCCGTGGTCAGCCCCAGCATTTT.

This clone is a singleton in its sample. The chain recombines TRBV6-1 with TRBJ2-1; TRBD2 aligns across 16 bases. V gave up 4 bases and J gave up 9 bases; unmatched junction bases: 9. Germline V gene lookup returns CDR1 MNHNS and CDR2 SASEGT. The CDR3 runs to 17 residues. CDR3: CASSVRVGTSGGGEQFF. The CDR3 bases are TGTGCCAGCAGTGTAAGGGTTGGGACTAGCGGGGGGGGTGAGCAGTTCTTC.

V is TRBV7-9 and J is TRBJ2-5; no clear D. CDR1 and CDR2 (germline): SEHNR, FQNEAQ (reference sequence). The CDR3 is made up of 13 amino acids. V shed 3 bases and J shed 5 bases, with 10 bases lying between them. The CDR3 sequence: CASSFPGLETQYF. CDR3 coding DNA: TGTGCCAGCAGCTTCCCCGGGTTGGAGACCCAGTACTTC.

J is TRBJ1-1 and V is TRBV7-9; no reliable D call. Trimming left V 3 bases short and J 5 bases short, with 16 bases between. Germline values: CDR1 SEHNR, CDR2 FQNEAQ (reference sequence). This CDR3 spans 15 amino acids. The CDR3 reads CASSFSENLETEAFF. Written as DNA, the CDR3 is TGTGCCAGCAGCTTTTCCGAAAATTTGGAGACTGAAGCTTTCTTT.

This chain links TRBV28 with TRBJ1-3; D is undetermined. The V end lost 4 bases, the J end lost 0 bases, and 16 bases lay between the germline ends. CDR1 and CDR2 from the germline V gene are MDHEN and SYDVKM. The CDR3 loop spans 17 amino acids. CDR3 residues: CASSSSSMGSSGNTIYF. In nucleotides, the CDR3 is TGTGCCAGCAGTTCCTCGTCAATGGGCAGCTCTGGAAACACCATATATTTT.

Points on this clone: The junction and the germline gene differ at one end; a read error may be behind it. The chain couples TRBV6-5 to TRBJ2-5; D unresolved. This CDR3 comprises 14 residues. Germline assignment: CDR1 MNHEY and CDR2 SVGAGI. CDR3 loop: CASSYHQNQETQYF. DNA of the CDR3: TGTGCCAGCAGTTACCACCAAAACCAGGAGACCCAGTACTTC.

This clone was observed a few times. The genes are TRBV6-5 and TRBJ2-7, with D perhaps TRBD2 (7 bases). The CDR3 length is 15 residues. CDR1 and CDR2 from the germline V gene are MNHEY and SVGAGI. The ends were cut back, 0 bases at V and 5 bases at J, with 14 bases in the middle. The CDR3 is CASSYSRGGGHEQYF. The DNA of the CDR3 is TGTGCCAGCAGTTACTCAAGGGGGGGCGGACACGAGCAGTACTTC.

The chain recombines TRBV6-1 with TRBJ1-6; no clear D. Trimming took 0 bases from V and 10 from J, leaving 13 bases between them. CDR1 and CDR2 (germline): MNHNS, SASEGT. The CDR3 runs to 15 residues. Here the CDR3 reads CASSEAPSVLSPLHF. The DNA of the CDR3 is TGTGCCAGCAGTGAAGCCCCGTCGGTCTTATCACCCCTCCACTTT.

The CDR3 loop reads CASSFGTAGAGYTF. CDR3 sequence (DNA): TGTGCCAGCAGCTTCGGGACAGCCGGAGCCGGCTACACCTTC. The V call is TRBV7-3, the J call TRBJ1-2; TRBD1 matches 7 bases. V dropped 3 bases and J dropped 8; count of bases not matched to a gene: 9. The CDR3 length is 14 residues. The V gene's germline CDR1 is SGHTA and CDR2 FQGTGA.

This sequence joins TRBV3-1 (or the pseudogene TRBV3-2) and TRBJ1-6; TRBD1 matches 9 bases. Germline values: CDR1 LGHDT, CDR2 YNNKEL (reference sequence). The CDR3 runs to 15 residues. The junction had 8 bases not matched to a gene; V was cut back by 4 bases and J by 10 bases. CDR3 DNA: TGTGCCAGCAGCCGGGGGGACAGGGATCGGTCACCCCTCCACTTT. Protein sequence: CASSRGDRDRSPLHF.

This clone was seen a few times. The chain links TRBV5-4 to TRBJ2-7, with 11 nucleotides matching TRBD2. The CDR3 is 15 residues long. V dropped 3 bases and J dropped 4; count of bases not matched to a gene: 6. Germline lookup yields CDR1 SGHNT and CDR2 YYREEE (reference sequence). CDR3 sequence reads: CASSSQGLAEYEQYF. DNA for the CDR3: TGTGCCAGCAGCTCCCAGGGACTAGCGGAATACGAGCAGTACTTC.

The chain uses TRBV25-1 and TRBJ2-5, with D possibly being TRBD2 (5 bases). The V gene's germline CDR1 is MGHDK and CDR2 SYGVNS. Trimming cost V 2 bases and J 4 bases, with 8 bases left between them. The CDR3 extends over 13 amino acids. The CDR3 protein is CASSESGRETQYF. CDR3 sequence (DNA): TGTGCCAGCAGTGAAAGCGGCCGAGAGACCCAGTACTTC.

The CDR3 bases are TGTGCCAGCAGGCGCGGACAGGGCGTATATGGCTACACCTTC. As protein: CASRRGQGVYGYTF. The V gene is TRBV28, the J gene TRBJ1-2; TRBD1 agrees at 8 bases. With 6 bases clipped from V and 5 bases from J, the junction kept 8 bases outside the gene matches. This CDR3 has 14 residues. Germline V lookup: CDR1 MDHEN, CDR2 SYDVKM.

The chain links TRBV7-3 to TRBJ2-1; TRBD1 agrees at 7 bases. This CDR3 comprises 13 residues. Trimming took 3 bases from V and 7 from J; bases not matched to a gene: 3. Germline V gives CDR1 SGHTA, CDR2 FQGTGA. DNA of the CDR3: TGTGCCAGCAGCTTTGACAGGGAAAATGAGCAGTTCTTC. This codes for CASSFDRENEQFF.

The chain carries TRBV7-9 and TRBJ1-2, with 10 bases that match TRBD1. The ends lost 11 bases at V and 5 bases at J; junction bases unmatched: 8. Germline V gene sequence: CDR1 SEHNR, CDR2 FQNEAQ (reference sequence). The CDR3 is 13 residues long. CDR3 region: CAGSDRGDYGYTF. The CDR3 DNA sequence: TGTGCCGGGTCGGACAGGGGGGATTATGGCTACACCTTC.

This clone was counted once. The V call is TRBV19, the J call TRBJ1-5; 8 nucleotides match TRBD1. CDR1 LNHDA and CDR2 SQIVND come from the germline V gene (reference sequence). V shed 3 bases, J shed 3 bases, and the junction held 4 bases outside the gene matches. This CDR3 spans 15 amino acids. As DNA, the CDR3 is TGTGCCAGTAGTATCGGGACAGGCTACAATCAGCCCCAGCATTTT. This gives the protein CASSIGTGYNQPQHF. The entire variable domain, with the rest obtained from reference TRBV19 and TRBJ1-5, is as follows: DGGITQSPKYLFRKEGQNVTLSCEQNLNHDAMYWYRQDPGQGLRLIYYSQIVNDFQKGDIAEGYSVSREKKESFPLTVTSAQKNPTAFYLCASSIGTGYNQPQHFGDGTRLSIL.

CDR3 loop: CASTPGTGTEQYF. The CDR3, as DNA: TGTGCCAGCACCCCAGGGACAGGGACTGAGCAGTACTTC. The chain has TRBV25-1 and TRBJ2-7; 9 nucleotides line up with TRBD1. Germline V gene sequence: CDR1 MGHDK, CDR2 SYGVNS. This CDR3 contains 13 residues. The V gene end was trimmed by 7 bases and the J gene end by 7 bases; junction bases not matched to a gene: 8.

J is TRBJ2-1 and V is TRBV1; TRBD2, the table's D call, lacks a check against the DNA. TRBV1 is a pseudogene. There are 16 residues in the CDR3. The CDR3 here is CTSSQEAREWDNEQFF. DNA for the CDR3: TGCACCAGCAGCCAAGAAGCGCGGGAGTGGGACAATGAGCAGTTCTTC.